The next 12 T cell receptor beta chains were all read from a single sample in a study of T-cell reconstitution after alpha-beta-depleted transplantation in children. A library of TCRbeta sequences, prepared with unique molecular identifiers, was generated. TCRdb reanalysed the PCR reads using MiXCR and keeps one entry per CDR3 protein. The data show around 500,000 distinct CDR3 sequences, roughly 24% seen once. This sample comprised PBMCs, mostly from graft donor cells, obtained 360 days after TCRalphabeta/CD19-depleted stem cell transplant. The receptors come from a boy under three years old who had a stem cell transplant for acute myeloid leukemia, so the T cells may come from the graft donor.

J is TRBJ2-7 and V is TRBV20-1; TRBD2 might be the D (7 bases). Germline values: CDR1 DFQATT, CDR2 SNEGSKA (reference sequence). CDR3 length equals 14 residues. Deletions cut 4 bases from V and 0 bases from J, with 13 bases between. The chain's CDR3 is CSAMSGGSSYEQYV. CDR3 coding DNA: TGCAGTGCTATGTCGGGGGGCAGCTCCTACGAGCAGTACGTC.

The CDR3 is CASSHSGTLETQYF. CDR3 DNA: TGTGCCAGCTCCCATAGCGGGACATTAGAGACCCAGTACTTC. J is TRBJ2-5 and V is TRBV18, with 8 positions matching TRBD2. The CDR3 consists of 14 residues. V shed 6 bases and J 4 bases; nucleotides not matched to a gene: 7. Germline V gives CDR1 KGHSH, CDR2 LQKENI. Full variable domain (remainder filled in from reference TRBV18 and TRBJ2-5): NAGVMQNPRHLVRRRGQEARLRCSPMKGHSHVYWYRQLPEEGLKFMVYLQKENIIDESGMPKERFSAEFPKEGPSILRIQQVVRGDSAAYFCASSHSGTLETQYFGPGTRLLVL.

CDR3 DNA sequence: TGCAGTGCTAGAGTAAGGTATCAGGGGGCCATGAACACTGAAGCTTTCTTT. This gives the protein CSARVRYQGAMNTEAFF. The V and J genes are TRBV20-1 and TRBJ1-1, with 8 bases matching TRBD1. This CDR3 comprises 17 residues. Trimming removed 1 base from V and 0 bases from J; junction bases left unmatched: 10. Per the germline V gene, CDR1 is DFQATT and CDR2 is SNEGSKA (reference sequence).

This clonotype appeared many times. The rearrangement uses TRBV15 and TRBJ2-1; TRBD1 aligns across 9 bases. Germline V gene lookup returns CDR1 LNHNV and CDR2 YYDKDF (reference sequence). V dropped 0 bases and J dropped 7; count of bases not matched to a gene: 7. This CDR3 comprises 16 residues. In nucleotides, the CDR3 is TGTGCCACCAGCAGAGATGGGACAGGGAAAGGAAATGAGCAGTTCTTC. As protein: CATSRDGTGKGNEQFF.

The chain combines TRBV2 with TRBJ2-7, with TRBD2 identical over 8 bases. Germline CDR1 SNHLY, CDR2 FYNNEI. The CDR3 is 15 amino acids. With V trimmed by 1 base and J by 7 bases, 9 bases remained unmatched. The CDR3 region is CASSEEASGPEEQYF. CDR3 in DNA: TGTGCCAGCAGTGAAGAGGCTAGCGGGCCCGAGGAGCAGTACTTC.

There are a few counts of this clonotype. This chain joins TRBV27 and TRBJ2-2, with a tentative D call TRBD1 (6 bases). This CDR3 contains 14 residues. Germline CDR1 reads MNHEY; CDR2 reads SMNVEV (reference sequence). Trimming left V 3 bases short and J 8 bases short, with 13 bases between. CDR3 coding DNA: TGTGCCAGCAGTTTTCAGGGGCGGATAGGGGAGCTGTTTTTT. This codes for CASSFQGRIGELFF.

This sequence joins TRBV9 and TRBJ1-2, with 7 nucleotides matching TRBD1. The length of the CDR3 is 16 residues. V was pared by 0 bases and J by 2 bases, with 7 bases of the junction left unmatched. Germline loops: CDR1 SGDLS, CDR2 YYNGEE. CDR3 coding DNA: TGTGCCAGCAGCGTAGCGACAGGGACTCACAACTATGGCTACACCTTC. Translating it yields CASSVATGTHNYGYTF.

This clonotype was counted ten times or more. The gene calls are TRBV5-1 and TRBJ2-2; 12 bases agree with TRBD1. The J segment lost 6 bases and the V segment lost 3 bases, leaving 0 bases of the junction unmatched. Germline CDR1 is SGHRS and CDR2 is YFSETQ. The CDR3 contains 14 residues. CDR3 coding DNA: TGCGCCAGCAGCTGGGACAGGGGGCCCGGGGAGCTGTTTTTT. It yields the protein CASSWDRGPGELFF.

This chain connects TRBV12-3 or TRBV12-4 to TRBJ2-1, with D uncertain. Trimming stripped 3 bases from V and 13 bases from J, with 22 bases between. This CDR3 has 15 amino acids. DNA for the CDR3: TGTGCCAGCAGTTTCGTCGGCTTGCGTGGCGTTGGACAGTTCTTC. This encodes CASSFVGLRGVGQFF.

This clonotype was counted between two and nine times. The chain recombines TRBV12-3 or TRBV12-4 with TRBJ1-5; maybe TRBD1 (5 bases). The germline V and J ends were trimmed by 5 bases and 6 bases, with 11 bases remaining between them. The CDR3 extends over 13 amino acids. CDR3 region: CASSRGLGQPQHF. CDR3 coding DNA: TGTGCCAGCAGTCGGGGACTAGGTCAGCCCCAGCATTTT.

This clonotype was counted many times. The J gene is TRBJ2-7, the V gene TRBV29-1; D is tentatively TRBD1 or TRBD2 (6 bases each). V gave up 6 bases and J gave up 7 bases, with 13 bases separating them. The CDR3 has 11 residues. Germline V lookup: CDR1 SQVTM, CDR2 ANQGSEA. DNA for the CDR3: TGCAGCGTCACGGGGGCCAGGGAGCAGTACTTC. This codes for CSVTGAREQYF.

The V gene is TRBV29-1, the J gene TRBJ2-5, with D tentatively TRBD1 or TRBD2 (5 bases each). The CDR3 totals 16 residues. Germline loops: CDR1 SQVTM, CDR2 ANQGSEA. V lost 7 bases and J 6 bases, leaving 27 bases between the germline ends. The CDR3 loop reads CSGWGSPQGDMKTQYF. CDR3 nucleotides: TGCAGCGGTTGGGGGTCCCCGCAGGGAGATATGAAGACCCAGTACTTC.